This T cell receptor (beta chain) comes out of a study of T cell responses to AZD1222 COVID-19 vaccine. General study points: Dominant at 160-218 and 743-854, vaccine-associated CD4 TCRs also spanned spike. Reportedly, close to half of spike-specific TCRs are directed against unmutated variant regions. Recipients of AZD1222 seropositive at baseline numbered only 5 or 6.

Profiled with immunoSEQ multiplex PCR; TCRdb holds only in-frame clones, not every one. The sample holds approximately 140,000 clones, about 93% seen once. Germline V lookup: CDR1 SGHTA, CDR2 FQGNSA. Trimming shortened V by 0 bases and J by 1 base, and 10 bases separated the two germline ends. This CDR3 region has 16 residues. Of note for this clone: As yet, its antigen is unknown.

Specimen: peripheral blood, collected on day 0 of MenACWY control vaccination. This TCR was sampled from an adult in good health. This chain uses TRBV7-2 with TRBJ2-4, with unresolved D. The CDR3 region has the DNA TGTGCCAGCAGCTTAGCCTGGGGATGGGCCAAAAACATTCAGTACTTC. This translates into CASSLAWGWAKNIQYF.